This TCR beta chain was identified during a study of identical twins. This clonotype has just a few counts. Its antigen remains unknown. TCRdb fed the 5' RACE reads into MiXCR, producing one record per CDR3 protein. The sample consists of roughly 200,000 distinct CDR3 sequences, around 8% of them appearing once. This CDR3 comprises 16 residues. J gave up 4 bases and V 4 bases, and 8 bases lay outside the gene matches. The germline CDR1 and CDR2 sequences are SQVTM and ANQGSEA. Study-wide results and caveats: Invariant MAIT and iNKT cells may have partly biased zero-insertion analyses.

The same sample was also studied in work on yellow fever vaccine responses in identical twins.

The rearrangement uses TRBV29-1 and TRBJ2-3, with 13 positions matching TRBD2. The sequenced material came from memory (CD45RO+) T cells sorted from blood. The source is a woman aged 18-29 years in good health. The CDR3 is CSVVGLAGPGADTQYF. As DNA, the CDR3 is TGCAGCGTTGTGGGACTAGCGGGGCCGGGGGCAGATACGCAGTATTTT.